Following are 26 T cell receptor beta chains from one sample sequenced in a study of CD8+ T cells in alopecia areata. After isolation, RNA underwent reverse transcription to generate cDNA as the sequencing template. Profiling relied on immunoSEQ multiplex PCR, and the TCRdb table lists in-frame clones only, not all of them. The sample carries about 200,000 clones, 58% recorded once. This sample's treatment: oral pan-JAK inhibitor, 5-10 mg twice daily. Here the sequenced sample was CD4+ T cells sorted from blood, taken at week 24, from a patient treated with tofacitinib. These receptors came from a human donor with alopecia areata.

CDR3 bases: TGTGCCAGCAGCCATCCCTCACTAGCGGGTAACACCGGGGAGCTGTTTTTT. It translates to CASSHPSLAGNTGELFF. V and J are TRBV5-4 and TRBJ2-2; 9 nucleotides match TRBD2. J was trimmed by 2 bases and V by 4 bases; bases with no gene match: 9. The CDR3 has 17 amino acids. CDR1 SGHNT and CDR2 YYREEE come from the germline V gene (reference sequence).

This clone was seen more than once but under ten times. This chain joins TRBV7-3 and TRBJ2-3; 10 nucleotides agree with TRBD2. Germline trimming cut 5 bases from V and 3 bases from J; bases unmatched to any gene: 11. Germline V CDR1 and CDR2: SGHTA, FQGTGA. The CDR3 runs to 17 residues. Here the CDR3 DNA reads TGTGCCAGCAGCCAGCTCCCAGCGGGAGGGCTGACAGATACGCAGTATTTT. Translating it yields CASSQLPAGGLTDTQYF.

Notes on this clone: The junction differs from germline at one of its ends, possibly a read error. The V gene is TRBV5-4, the J gene TRBJ2-5, with a tentative D call TRBD2 (5 bases). Germline V gives CDR1 SGHNT, CDR2 YYREEE (reference sequence). The CDR3 is 14 residues long. CDR3: CVSSLAGRQETQYF. The CDR3, as DNA: TGTGTCAGCAGCTTGGCGGGCAGACAAGAGACCCAGTACTTC.

The rearrangement links TRBV6-6 to TRBJ2-7, with 9 positions matching TRBD1. The length of the CDR3 is 14 residues. V lost 7 bases to trimming and J lost 2 bases; unmatched junction nucleotides: 6. Germline values: CDR1 MNHNY, CDR2 SVGAGI (reference sequence). CDR3 region: CASTRDRVAYEQYF. The CDR3, as DNA: TGTGCCAGCACCCGGGACAGGGTGGCCTACGAGCAGTACTTC.

The rearrangement links TRBV27 to TRBJ2-7, with D possibly being TRBD1 (6 bases). The CDR3 has 14 residues. Trimming shortened V by 3 bases and J by 2 bases, and 11 bases separated the two germline ends. The germline V gene encodes CDR1 MNHEY and CDR2 SMNVEV (reference sequence). The CDR3 region is CASSFDRNAYEQYF. In nucleotides, the CDR3 is TGTGCCAGCAGTTTTGACAGGAATGCCTACGAGCAGTACTTC.

V gene TRBV5-1 combines with J gene TRBJ1-3, with TRBD1 matching 7 bases. This CDR3 is 18 amino acids long. The V gene end was trimmed by 2 bases and the J gene end by 8 bases; junction bases not matched to a gene: 19. The germline gives CDR1 SGHRS, CDR2 YFSETQ. The CDR3 is CASSFNRGSRPFTDTIYF. The CDR3, as DNA: TGCGCCAGCAGCTTTAACAGGGGTTCTCGCCCCTTTACGGACACCATATATTTT.

The rearrangement joins TRBV5-4 to TRBJ1-5; 8 nucleotides align to TRBD1. The CDR3 is 14 residues long. Germline V gene data show CDR1 as SGHNT and CDR2 as YYREEE (reference sequence). Losses at the gene ends were 3 bases for V and 4 bases for J; bases not matched to a gene: 3. CDR3 in amino acids: CASSSGTGNQPQHF. The DNA of the CDR3 is TGTGCCAGCAGCTCTGGGACAGGAAATCAGCCCCAGCATTTT.

This clone was detected only once. The chain joins TRBV5-4 to TRBJ2-5; D assignment may be TRBD1 or TRBD2 (6 bases each). V was cut by 6 bases and J by 3 bases, with 18 bases left in between. Germline-derived CDR1 and CDR2 are SGHNT and YYREEE (reference sequence). The CDR3 loop spans 15 amino acids. The DNA for the CDR3 is TGTGCCAGCACCGTAGGGGGGCTATTCGAAGAGACCCAGTACTTC. It translates to CASTVGGLFEETQYF. The full variable domain, completed using reference TRBV5-4 and TRBJ2-5, is ETGVTQSPTHLIKTRGQQVTLRCSSQSGHNTVSWYQQALGQGPQFIFQYYREEENGRGNFPPRFSGLQFPNYSSELNVNALELDDSALYLCASTVGGLFEETQYFGPGTRLLVL.

The J gene is TRBJ1-3, the V gene TRBV28; no firm D call. CDR3 length equals 13 residues. Germline V gene lookup returns CDR1 MDHEN and CDR2 SYDVKM. With 3 bases removed from V and 4 bases from J, the gap between germline ends came to 7 bases. DNA for the CDR3: TGTGCCAGCAGTTTGGGGTACGGAAACACCATATATTTT. Protein sequence: CASSLGYGNTIYF.

This clone was recorded a few times. DNA of the CDR3: TGTGCCAGCAGTTGGATCCCCAATCAGCCCCAGCATTTT. Its protein is CASSWIPNQPQHF. V usage is TRBV28 and J usage is TRBJ1-5; D gene uncertain. V gave up 4 bases and J gave up 3 bases, with 7 bases separating them. This CDR3 is 13 amino acids long. Germline V CDR1 and CDR2: MDHEN, SYDVKM.

The chain uses TRBV7-9 and TRBJ2-7; D assignment may be TRBD1 or TRBD2 (5 bases each). The germline gives CDR1 SEHNR, CDR2 FQNEAQ (reference sequence). V lost 4 bases and J lost 2, with 9 bases in between. CDR3 length: 13 residues. The CDR3 DNA sequence: TGTGCCAGCAGCTCCGAGGGGCCCTACGAGCAGTACTTC. Its translation is CASSSEGPYEQYF.

This clone was observed a single time. The V gene is TRBV29-1, the J gene TRBJ1-1, with D unclear. Between the trimmed V and J ends, which lost 4 bases and 6 bases, there was a span of 18 bases. The CDR3 is made up of 14 amino acids. The germline V gene encodes CDR1 SQVTM and CDR2 ANQGSEA. CDR3 sequence reads: CSVGIGSLTSEAFF. The CDR3 nucleotides read TGCAGCGTTGGCATTGGATCTTTAACATCTGAAGCTTTCTTT.

V usage is TRBV9 and J usage is TRBJ1-1; no clear D gene. V dropped 5 bases and J dropped 1 base, with 12 bases sitting between them. Germline lookup yields CDR1 SGDLS and CDR2 YYNGEE. This CDR3 comprises 14 residues. CDR3 protein: CASSARMGNTEAFF. CDR3 sequence (DNA): TGTGCCAGCAGTGCCAGGATGGGGAACACTGAAGCTTTCTTT.

The V and J genes are TRBV28 and TRBJ1-2; D not certain. V lost 4 bases and J 2 bases, leaving 8 bases between the germline ends. CDR3 size: 13 residues. Germline assignment: CDR1 MDHEN and CDR2 SYDVKM. The CDR3 protein is CASSWLENYGYTF. For the CDR3, the DNA is TGTGCCAGCAGTTGGCTAGAAAACTATGGCTACACCTTC.

The rearrangement uses TRBV5-4 and TRBJ2-7; tentatively, D is TRBD2 (6 bases). This CDR3 has 15 amino acids. CDR1 SGHNT and CDR2 YYREEE come from the germline V gene (reference sequence). Trimming pared 0 bases from V and 5 bases from J, leaving 15 bases between. The CDR3 nucleotides are TGTGCCAGCAGCTTGGTGGCGGGGCCCCCGGACGAGCAGTACTTC. It encodes CASSLVAGPPDEQYF.

As concerns this clone: At the DNA level, this CDR3 is encoded by other sequences in the same sample as well. The V and J genes are TRBV7-2 and TRBJ1-1, with a tentative D call TRBD1 (6 bases). From germline, CDR1 is SGHTA and CDR2 FQGNSA. The V and J ends lost 1 base and 3 bases respectively, with 6 bases between them. The CDR3 extends over 13 amino acids. CDR3 sequence (DNA): TGTGCCAGCAGCTTAGACAGGGACACTGAAGCTTTCTTT. Amino acids: CASSLDRDTEAFF.

The chain employs TRBV7-2 and TRBJ2-7; the D gene is possibly TRBD1 (5 bases). The CDR3 extends over 14 amino acids. Trimming stripped 4 bases from V and 5 bases from J, with 15 bases between. The germline V gene has CDR1 SGHTA and CDR2 FQGNSA. This CDR3 is CASSSATGPHEQYF. The DNA of the CDR3 is TGTGCCAGCAGCTCGGCTACAGGCCCCCACGAGCAGTACTTC.

The J gene is TRBJ1-1, the V gene TRBV6-1, with D hard to call. V was pared by 2 bases and J by 7 bases, with 11 bases between. The CDR3 sequence is 13 residues long. Germline CDR1 is MNHNS and CDR2 is SASEGT. DNA for the CDR3: TGTGCCAGCAGTGAATATATGGCAATTGAAGCTTTCTTT. Its protein product is CASSEYMAIEAFF.

The gene calls are TRBV15 and TRBJ1-2; D is perhaps TRBD1 (6 bases). This CDR3 has 15 residues. Germline CDR1 and CDR2: LNHNV and YYDKDF (reference sequence). V lost 7 bases, J lost 4 bases, and 19 bases lay in between. The CDR3 loop is CATKSGADLLYGYTF. CDR3 nucleotides: TGTGCCACCAAGTCGGGGGCAGACCTCCTCTATGGCTACACCTTC. The entire variable domain, with the rest obtained from reference TRBV15 and TRBJ1-2, is as follows: DAMVIQNPRYQVTQFGKPVTLSCSQTLNHNVMYWYQQKSSQAPKLLFHYYDKDFNNEADTPDNFQSRRPNTSFCFLDIRSPGLGDTAMYLCATKSGADLLYGYTFGSGTRLTVV.

This clone was found a few times. This chain connects TRBV5-1 to TRBJ2-7; 12 bases are shared with TRBD2. V dropped 2 bases and J dropped 5; count of bases not matched to a gene: 5. The germline CDR1 and CDR2 sequences are SGHRS and YFSETQ. The CDR3 runs 15 residues. The CDR3: CASSLLTSGSNEQYF. The CDR3 nucleotides read TGCGCCAGCAGCTTATTGACTAGCGGGAGCAACGAGCAGTACTTC.

The genes are TRBV5-1 and TRBJ1-4; no clear D. The germline V gene encodes CDR1 SGHRS and CDR2 YFSETQ. The ends were cut back, 4 bases at V and 0 bases at J, with 13 bases in the middle. The CDR3 is 16 amino acids. CDR3 residues: CASSQSGRSTNEKLFF. As DNA, the CDR3 is TGCGCCAGCAGCCAGAGTGGGAGGTCAACTAATGAAAAACTGTTTTTT.

The gene calls are TRBV28 and TRBJ1-2; 7 bases agree with TRBD1. Trimming at V came to 4 bases and at J to 4 bases, leaving 6 bases not matched to a gene. The CDR3 totals 14 residues. Germline lookup yields CDR1 MDHEN and CDR2 SYDVKM. The CDR3 nucleotides read TGTGCCAGCAGTTCGGCGGGACAGCCCTATGGCTACACCTTC. It specifies CASSSAGQPYGYTF.

V is TRBV30 and J is TRBJ1-3, with 11 bases fitting TRBD1. The CDR3 runs 12 residues. Germline CDR1 is GTSNPN and CDR2 is SVGIG (reference sequence). The V gene end was trimmed by 8 bases and the J gene end by 8 bases; junction bases not matched to a gene: 5. DNA of the CDR3: TGTGCCGGGACAGGGGGTAGAGACACCATATATTTT. This translates into CAGTGGRDTIYF.

This clone was recorded a few times. The chain links TRBV11-2 to TRBJ2-1; D gene uncertain. V gave up 2 bases and J gave up 6 bases, with 5 bases separating them. There are 12 residues in the CDR3. CDR1 SGHAT and CDR2 FQNNGV come from the germline V gene. The CDR3 spells CASSLSGNEQFF. CDR3 bases: TGTGCCAGCAGCTTATCCGGCAATGAGCAGTTCTTC.

This clone was counted only a few times. The CDR3 sequence: CAIKRLPNYEQYF. Written as DNA, the CDR3 is TGTGCCATCAAAAGACTGCCGAACTACGAGCAGTACTTC. The chain is built from TRBV10-3 and TRBJ2-7; no clear D gene. The V end was cut by 7 bases, the J end by 3 bases, with 13 bases between. This CDR3 has 13 amino acids. Germline CDR1 and CDR2: ENHRY and SYGVKD.

V usage is TRBV7-9 and J usage is TRBJ2-3; D gene ambiguous. The V and J ends lost 0 bases and 4 bases respectively, with 14 bases between them. Germline CDR1 is SEHNR and CDR2 is FQNEAQ (reference sequence). The CDR3 length is 16 residues. The CDR3 protein is CASSLAHRSDADTQYF. CDR3 DNA sequence: TGTGCCAGCAGCTTAGCCCACCGAAGTGACGCAGATACGCAGTATTTT.